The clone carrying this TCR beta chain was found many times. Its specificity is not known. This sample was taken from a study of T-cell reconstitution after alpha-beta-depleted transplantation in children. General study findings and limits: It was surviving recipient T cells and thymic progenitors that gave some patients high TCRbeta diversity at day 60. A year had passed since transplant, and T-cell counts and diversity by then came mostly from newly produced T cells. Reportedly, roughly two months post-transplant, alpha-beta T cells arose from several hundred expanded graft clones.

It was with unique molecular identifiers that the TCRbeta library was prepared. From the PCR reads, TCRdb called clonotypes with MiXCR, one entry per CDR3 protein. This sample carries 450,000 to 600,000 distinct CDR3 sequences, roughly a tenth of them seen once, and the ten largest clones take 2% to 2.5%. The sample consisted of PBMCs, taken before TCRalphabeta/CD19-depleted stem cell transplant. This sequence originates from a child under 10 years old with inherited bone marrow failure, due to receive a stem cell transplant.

Here the CDR3 reads CASSPARRQGSETQYF. The CDR3 nucleotides are TGTGCCAGCTCACCTGCCCGGAGACAGGGGAGCGAGACCCAGTACTTC. The rearrangement uses TRBV18 and TRBJ2-5, with TRBD1 matching 8 bases. The J segment lost 5 bases and the V segment lost 3 bases, leaving 11 bases of the junction unmatched. There are 16 residues in the CDR3. Germline values: CDR1 KGHSH, CDR2 LQKENI.